Listed here are 19 T cell receptor beta chains from one sample, sequenced in a study of breast tumors, draining lymph nodes, adjacent tissues. The lymph nodes were axillary draining lymph nodes from breast cancer patients. TCRdb redid the calling of the multiplex PCR reads with MiXCR, one entry per CDR3 protein. This sample carries approximately 89,000 distinct CDR3 sequences, roughly 29% of them seen once, and the ten largest clones take roughly 8.1%. Input material: axillary lymph node tissue. All receptors come from a female donor with breast cancer. Some clones in this sample may be carry-over from other donors' samples.

This clonotype was counted many times. The chain links TRBV7-2 to TRBJ2-7; D perhaps matches TRBD2 (6 bases). This CDR3 region has 12 residues. CDR1 is SGHTA, CDR2 FQGNSA, per germline. The ends were cut back, 5 bases at V and 7 bases at J, with 12 bases in the middle. The CDR3 region is CASSQAGLEQYF. The DNA of the CDR3 is TGTGCCAGCAGCCAGGCGGGATTAGAGCAGTACTTC.

This clonotype occurred many times. The rearrangement links TRBV11-2 to TRBJ2-7, with 9 bases matching TRBD2. Unmatched junction bases numbered 9, after V lost 1 base and J lost 5 bases. Germline V gene lookup returns CDR1 SGHAT and CDR2 FQNNGV. This CDR3 is 16 amino acids long. DNA of the CDR3: TGTGCCAGCAGCTTAGGGTCGGGACTAGCAGGTCACGAGCAGTACTTC. Residues: CASSLGSGLAGHEQYF.

The CDR3 DNA reads TGTGCCAGTAGTGACCCGGGAGATAGCAATCAGCCCCAGCATTTT. It yields the protein CASSDPGDSNQPQHF. J is TRBJ1-5 and V is TRBV19; D is unresolved. The V end was cut by 5 bases, the J end by 0 bases, with 11 bases between. The CDR3 spans 15 residues. Germline lookup yields CDR1 LNHDA and CDR2 SQIVND (reference sequence).

Many counts were recorded for this clonotype. CDR3 in amino acids: CASSRSWGAPAYEQYF. In DNA, the CDR3 is TGTGCCAGCAGCCGATCATGGGGCGCCCCCGCCTACGAGCAGTACTTC. This rearrangement joins TRBV6-2 or TRBV6-3 to TRBJ2-7; TRBD1 is a possible D gene (5 bases). V was pared by 6 bases and J by 2 bases, with 20 bases between. The CDR3 consists of 16 residues. Germline loops: CDR1 MNHEY, CDR2 SVGEGT.

This chain uses TRBV2 with TRBJ2-3, with 15 bases fitting TRBD2. The CDR3 spans 15 residues. Germline lookup yields CDR1 SNHLY and CDR2 FYNNEI. The junction had 4 bases not matched to a gene; V was cut back by 6 bases and J by 6 bases. The CDR3 protein is CASRGTSGRSDTQYF. The DNA for the CDR3 is TGTGCCAGCAGGGGGACTAGCGGGAGGTCGGATACGCAGTATTTT.

The sample holds many counts of this clonotype. This sequence joins TRBV11-2 and TRBJ2-3, with D unresolved. Trimming took 3 bases from V and 5 from J, leaving 12 bases between them. The germline V gene encodes CDR1 SGHAT and CDR2 FQNNGV. The CDR3 loop spans 14 amino acids. The CDR3, as DNA: TGTGCCAGCAGCTTGGTTCCGTTAGGAGATACGCAGTATTTT. Translated, it gives CASSLVPLGDTQYF.

Of note for this clonotype: One junction end does not reproduce the germline sequence, and a read error may be involved. The V call is TRBV6-4, the J call TRBJ2-5, with D perhaps matching TRBD1 or TRBD2 (5 bases each). Germline V CDR1 and CDR2: MRHNA, SNTAGT. The CDR3 runs to 15 residues. CDR3 amino acids: CANRPPGTAQETQYF. The CDR3 bases are TGCGCCAACAGACCACCCGGGACGGCCCAAGAGACCCAGTACTTC.

CDR3 nucleotides: TGTGCCAGCAGCGTAGTACTAGCGGGAGAGGGCATCACAGATACGCAGTATTTT. Translating it yields CASSVVLAGEGITDTQYF. V is TRBV9 and J is TRBJ2-3; the match to TRBD2 covers 11 bases. The CDR3 length is 18 residues. CDR1 and CDR2 (germline): SGDLS, YYNGEE. V dropped 0 bases and J dropped 2; count of bases not matched to a gene: 8.

The genes are TRBV19 and TRBJ1-1; TRBD1 might be the D (6 bases). Trimming stripped 6 bases from V and 2 bases from J, with 22 bases between. This CDR3 has 17 residues. Germline CDR1 and CDR2: LNHDA and SQIVND (reference sequence). Written as DNA, the CDR3 is TGTGCCAGTAGCAAGTATTTATCACAGGGAATCAACACTGAAGCTTTCTTT. Translated, it gives CASSKYLSQGINTEAFF.

This clonotype was counted many times. The rearrangement links TRBV5-4 to TRBJ2-2; 8 bases fit TRBD2. The trim removed 4 bases at V and 3 bases at J, leaving 5 bases unmatched. The CDR3 sequence is 15 residues long. Germline V lookup: CDR1 SGHNT, CDR2 YYREEE (reference sequence). CDR3 sequence (DNA): TGTGCCAGCAGCAATGTAGCGGGGCACACCGGGGAGCTGTTTTTT. Protein: CASSNVAGHTGELFF.

Many counts were recorded for this clonotype. The genes are TRBV3-1 and TRBJ2-5; no clear D. Germline values: CDR1 LGHDT, CDR2 YNNKEL (reference sequence). The V end was cut by 0 bases, the J end by 4 bases, with 12 bases between. The CDR3 has 15 residues. The CDR3 coding sequence is TGTGCCAGCAGCCAAGACACGGCCGCATCAGAGACCCAGTACTTC. Translation: CASSQDTAASETQYF.

This clonotype was observed at least ten times. The chain employs TRBV6-5 and TRBJ1-6; D perhaps matches TRBD1 (5 bases). The V end was cut by 8 bases, the J end by 7 bases, with 18 bases between. CDR1 MNHEY and CDR2 SVGAGI come from the germline V gene. CDR3 length: 15 residues. In DNA, the CDR3 is TGTGCCAGCCGCGCCGTTTGGGGGGACAATTCACCCCTCCACTTT. This codes for CASRAVWGDNSPLHF.

On this clonotype: The junction departs from germline at one end; a sequencing error may be responsible. This chain connects TRBV5-1 to TRBJ2-2; TRBD1 matches at 8 bases. The CDR3 loop spans 15 amino acids. Germline loops: CDR1 SGHRS, CDR2 YFSETQ. CDR3 sequence reads: CASRDRAANTRELFF. CDR3 coding DNA: TGCGCCAGCAGGGACAGGGCGGCGAACACCCGGGAGCTGTTTTTT.

This clonotype occurred once. A read error may be the cause here, since a much bigger clone is one base away. The chain recombines TRBV6-2 or TRBV6-3 with TRBJ2-7; D ambiguous. This CDR3 is 13 amino acids long. Germline CDR1 MNHEY, CDR2 SVGEGT. Trimming took off 4 bases at V and 5 bases at J, with 12 bases between the two ends. CDR3 protein: CASSSQRSDEQYF. DNA of the CDR3: TGTGCCAGCAGTTCCCAGAGAAGCGACGAGCAGTACTTC.

This chain uses TRBV9 with TRBJ2-7; TRBD1 matches 7 bases. V shed 0 bases and J 6 bases; nucleotides not matched to a gene: 6. The CDR3 extends over 14 amino acids. Per germline, CDR1 SGDLS and CDR2 YYNGEE. CDR3 nucleotide sequence: TGTGCCAGCAGCGTAGGCCTCGCAGGGGGCGAGCAGTACTTC. This encodes CASSVGLAGGEQYF.

In its sample, this clonotype was seen a few times. At one of its ends the junction is not consistent with the germline gene, which may arise from a read error. V usage is TRBV6-1 and J usage is TRBJ2-3, with D unresolved. The CDR3 is made up of 15 amino acids. CDR1 and CDR2 (germline): MNHNS, SASEGT. CDR3 protein: CASSQARRFTDTQYF. CDR3 coding DNA: TGTGCCAGCAGTCAAGCGAGGCGATTCACAGATACGCAGTATTTT.

This clonotype was seen ten or more times. At one boundary the junction diverges from the germline segment, which might be a read error. CDR3 in DNA: TGTGCCAGCAGTGCAGGTCGACGGAACTCTGAGGCCAACGTCCTGACTTTC. It encodes CASSAGRRNSEANVLTF. The chain carries TRBV27 and TRBJ2-6, with unresolved D. The CDR3 covers 17 residues. CDR1 and CDR2 (germline): MNHEY, SMNVEV (reference sequence).

This clonotype has just a few counts. The CDR3 protein is CSALTAGTGAGTYNEQFF. CDR3 nucleotide sequence: TGCAGTGCTCTTACGGCCGGGACAGGGGCCGGAACCTACAATGAGCAGTTCTTC. The chain has TRBV20-1 and TRBJ2-1; 10 nucleotides align to TRBD1. The CDR3 sequence is 18 residues long. The trim removed 5 bases at V and 2 bases at J, leaving 15 bases unmatched. Germline values: CDR1 DFQATT, CDR2 SNEGSKA (reference sequence).

The chain joins TRBV6-2 or TRBV6-3 to TRBJ2-1, with 9 bases matching TRBD2. Germline CDR1 and CDR2: MNHEY and SVGEGT. Trimming cost V 3 bases and J 5 bases; bases outside gene matches: 8. The CDR3 runs 16 residues. This CDR3 reads CASSYLLAGKDNEQFF. In nucleotides, the CDR3 is TGTGCCAGCAGTTATTTGCTAGCGGGAAAAGACAATGAGCAGTTCTTC.